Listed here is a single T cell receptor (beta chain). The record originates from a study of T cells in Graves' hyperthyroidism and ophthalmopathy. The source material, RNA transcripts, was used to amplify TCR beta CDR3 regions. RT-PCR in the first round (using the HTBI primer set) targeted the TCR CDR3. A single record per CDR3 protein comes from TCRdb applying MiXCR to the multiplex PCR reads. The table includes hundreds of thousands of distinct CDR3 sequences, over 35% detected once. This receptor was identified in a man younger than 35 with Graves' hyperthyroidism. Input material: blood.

As DNA, the CDR3 is TGCGCCAGCAGTGAGCGGGGGGACCTAGAGACCCAGTACTTC. Translating gives CASSERGDLETQYF. The chain couples TRBV10-1 to TRBJ2-5; 7 bases agree with TRBD2. CDR1 is WNHNN and CDR2 is SYGVQD in the germline V gene (reference sequence). V was clipped by 2 bases and J by 4 bases; unmatched bases: 4. This CDR3 contains 14 residues.